These T cell receptor beta chains were read from a single sample in a study of T cell responses to AZD1222 COVID-19 vaccine. Clones were sequenced by immunoSEQ multiplex PCR, and TCRdb holds only the in-frame ones, with some missing. The sample yields about 110,000 clones, 90% seen once. Source: peripheral blood, taken 28 days after the second AZD1222 dose. The source of these receptors is an adult who received the AZD1222 COVID-19 vaccine. Both conserved end residues are part of each CDR3. Each record gives: clone size, V gene, CDR3 length, J gene, D gene, CDR3 DNA, CDR3 protein. The D gene is left open where the match is weak. Size values are once, few and many counts, or a class for expanded clones, and some rows have none.

clone_size: .; v_call: TRBV27; cdr3_length: 15; j_call: TRBJ2-2; d_call: .; cdr3_nt: TGTGCCAGCAGAGAAGCGAGGGGAAACACCGGGGAGCTGTTTTTT; cdr3_aa: CASREARGNTGELFF
clone_size: .; v_call: TRBV7-6; cdr3_length: 17; j_call: TRBJ2-2; d_call: TRBD2; cdr3_nt: TGTGCCAGCAGCTTTGGTAGCGGGGGAATGGGCACCGGGGAGCTGTTTTTT; cdr3_aa: CASSFGSGGMGTGELFF
clone_size: .; v_call: TRBV4-3; cdr3_length: 15; j_call: TRBJ1-1; d_call: .; cdr3_nt: TGCGCCAGCAGCCAACTGGACAGTTTGAACACTGAAGCTTTCTTT; cdr3_aa: CASSQLDSLNTEAFF
clone_size: .; v_call: TRBV20-1; cdr3_length: 15; j_call: TRBJ1-5; d_call: TRBD1; cdr3_nt: TGCAGTGCTAGTCTCGGGACAGGCCACAATCAGCCCCAGCATTTT; cdr3_aa: CSASLGTGHNQPQHF
clone_size: .; v_call: TRBV7-6; cdr3_length: 16; j_call: TRBJ2-7; d_call: .; cdr3_nt: TGTGCCAGCAGCTCCGGGGGAGGGGGTGCTGGTAACGAGCAGTACTTC; cdr3_aa: CASSSGGGGAGNEQYF
clone_size: .; v_call: TRBV21-1; cdr3_length: 18; j_call: TRBJ2-7; d_call: .; cdr3_nt: TGTGCCAGCAGCGAACAAAATCCCTGGCCGGACCTATCACCCGAGCAGTACTTC; cdr3_aa: CASSEQNPWPDLSPEQYF
clone_size: .; v_call: TRBV5-6; cdr3_length: 16; j_call: TRBJ2-5; d_call: .; cdr3_nt: TGTGCCAGCAGCGGGGTAGTCCCTTTACTCCAAGAGACCCAGTACTTC; cdr3_aa: CASSGVVPLLQETQYF
clone_size: once; v_call: TRBV7-8; cdr3_length: 18; j_call: TRBJ2-7; d_call: TRBD2; cdr3_nt: TGTGCCAGCAGCTTATTAGTTAGCGGGGGAGCTCCCGCCTACGAGCAGTACTTC; cdr3_aa: CASSLLVSGGAPAYEQYF
clone_size: .; v_call: TRBV29-1; cdr3_length: 16; j_call: TRBJ1-1; d_call: TRBD1; cdr3_nt: TGCAGCGTATCCGGGACAGGGCGTCGATGGAATACTGAAGCTTTCTTT; cdr3_aa: CSVSGTGRRWNTEAFF
clone_size: .; v_call: TRBV7-2; cdr3_length: 15; j_call: TRBJ2-3; d_call: .; cdr3_nt: TGTGCCAGCAGCTTAAGGGCGGCTGGCACAGATACGCAGTATTTT; cdr3_aa: CASSLRAAGTDTQYF
clone_size: .; v_call: TRBV10-3; cdr3_length: 9; j_call: TRBJ2-1; d_call: .; cdr3_nt: TGTGCCATCGGGGATGAGCAGTTCTTC; cdr3_aa: CAIGDEQFF
clone_size: .; v_call: TRBV28; cdr3_length: 11; j_call: TRBJ1-1; d_call: .; cdr3_nt: TGTGCCAGCAGTCAAGGCAGAGAAGCTTTCTTT; cdr3_aa: CASSQGREAFF
clone_size: .; v_call: TRBV13; cdr3_length: 16; j_call: TRBJ1-5; d_call: TRBD1; cdr3_nt: TGTGCCAGCAGCTTAGCTGAAGGGGGCGTCAATCAGCCCCAGCATTTT; cdr3_aa: CASSLAEGGVNQPQHF
clone_size: once; v_call: TRBV30; cdr3_length: 12; j_call: TRBJ2-7; d_call: TRBD1; cdr3_nt: TGTGCCTCGAGGGGGCACTCCTACGAGCAGTACTTC; cdr3_aa: CASRGHSYEQYF
clone_size: few; v_call: TRBV7-3; cdr3_length: 16; j_call: TRBJ2-2; d_call: TRBD1; cdr3_nt: TGTGCCAGCAGCTCGCGCCCGGGACAGGGATCCGGGGAGCTGTTTTTT; cdr3_aa: CASSSRPGQGSGELFF
clone_size: .; v_call: TRBV15; cdr3_length: 14; j_call: TRBJ1-4; d_call: TRBD1; cdr3_nt: TGTGCCACCCAGAAGGGACAGGGGTATGAAAAACTGTTTTTT; cdr3_aa: CATQKGQGYEKLFF
clone_size: .; v_call: TRBV13; cdr3_length: 13; j_call: TRBJ2-2; d_call: .; cdr3_nt: TGTGCCAGCAGCTTAATGTACACCGGGGAGCTGTTTTTT; cdr3_aa: CASSLMYTGELFF
clone_size: once; v_call: TRBV18; cdr3_length: 14; j_call: TRBJ2-7; d_call: TRBD1; cdr3_nt: TGTGCCAGCTCACCGTTGGCAGGGGACAGCGAGCAGTACTTC; cdr3_aa: CASSPLAGDSEQYF
clone_size: .; v_call: TRBV10-3; cdr3_length: 15; j_call: TRBJ2-7; d_call: .; cdr3_nt: TGTGCCATCACCGACGGAAGGGATACCAGCTACGAGCAGTACTTC; cdr3_aa: CAITDGRDTSYEQYF
clone_size: .; v_call: TRBV27; cdr3_length: 15; j_call: TRBJ2-1; d_call: .; cdr3_nt: TGTGCCAGCACTCCCGGGGCTACCAGGGTGAATGAGCAGTTCTTC; cdr3_aa: CASTPGATRVNEQFF
clone_size: .; v_call: TRBV4-3; cdr3_length: 15; j_call: TRBJ1-1; d_call: .; cdr3_nt: TGCGCCAGCAGCCAAGATCAGGGTGGGTTCACTGAAGCTTTCTTT; cdr3_aa: CASSQDQGGFTEAFF
clone_size: .; v_call: TRBV30; cdr3_length: 15; j_call: TRBJ1-5; d_call: .; cdr3_nt: TGTGCCTGGAGTCCCGCCCCGGGCTACGATCAGCCCCAGCATTTT; cdr3_aa: CAWSPAPGYDQPQHF
clone_size: .; v_call: TRBV2; cdr3_length: 13; j_call: TRBJ2-7; d_call: .; cdr3_nt: TGTGCCAGCAGACGGGGGGCTGGTTACGAGCAGTACTTC; cdr3_aa: CASRRGAGYEQYF
clone_size: .; v_call: TRBV18; cdr3_length: 12; j_call: TRBJ2-5; d_call: TRBD1; cdr3_nt: TGTGCCAGCTCACCGGAGCAGGGGGCCCAGTACTTC; cdr3_aa: CASSPEQGAQYF
clone_size: .; v_call: TRBV15; cdr3_length: 13; j_call: TRBJ1-2; d_call: TRBD1; cdr3_nt: TGTGCCACCAGTCGGGACAGGAACTATGGCTACACCTTC; cdr3_aa: CATSRDRNYGYTF
clone_size: .; v_call: TRBV6-5; cdr3_length: 15; j_call: TRBJ1-2; d_call: TRBD1; cdr3_nt: TGTGCCAGCAACAAGGGACAGGCCAACATCTATGGCTACACCTTC; cdr3_aa: CASNKGQANIYGYTF
clone_size: .; v_call: TRBV6-5; cdr3_length: 15; j_call: TRBJ1-4; d_call: .; cdr3_nt: TGTGCCAGCAGTTACGGGACGGCCCGTAATGAAAAACTGTTTTTT; cdr3_aa: CASSYGTARNEKLFF
clone_size: .; v_call: TRBV7-9; cdr3_length: 16; j_call: TRBJ2-2; d_call: TRBD1; cdr3_nt: TGTGCCACCACTTATTTACAGGGGGGCCTCACCGGGGAGCTGTTTTTT; cdr3_aa: CATTYLQGGLTGELFF
clone_size: .; v_call: TRBV7-9; cdr3_length: 12; j_call: TRBJ2-7; d_call: .; cdr3_nt: TGTGCCAGCAGCCAAGATCCCCACGAGCAGTACTTC; cdr3_aa: CASSQDPHEQYF
clone_size: once; v_call: TRBV7-9; cdr3_length: 15; j_call: TRBJ1-4; d_call: .; cdr3_nt: TGTGCCAGCACCTCCGGTGTTGGGCGGGAGGAAAAACTGTTTTTT; cdr3_aa: CASTSGVGREEKLFF
clone_size: .; v_call: TRBV2; cdr3_length: 11; j_call: TRBJ1-2; d_call: .; cdr3_nt: TGTGCCCTGCAGGGAAACTATGGCTACACCTTC; cdr3_aa: CALQGNYGYTF
clone_size: .; v_call: TRBV18; cdr3_length: 15; j_call: TRBJ1-6; d_call: TRBD1; cdr3_nt: TGTGCCAGCTCACCACTACAGGGGACGGATTCACCCCTCCACTTT; cdr3_aa: CASSPLQGTDSPLHF
clone_size: .; v_call: TRBV19; cdr3_length: 15; j_call: TRBJ1-4; d_call: .; cdr3_nt: TGTGCCAGTAGTATCAGTCCGGCAACTAATGAAAAACTGTTTTTT; cdr3_aa: CASSISPATNEKLFF
clone_size: .; v_call: TRBV7-9; cdr3_length: 13; j_call: TRBJ2-1; d_call: .; cdr3_nt: TGTGCCAGCAGCTTCGAGGGGTTTGGGGAGCAGTTCTTC; cdr3_aa: CASSFEGFGEQFF
clone_size: .; v_call: TRBV16; cdr3_length: 15; j_call: TRBJ1-5; d_call: .; cdr3_nt: TGTGCCAGCAGCCAAACGGAGGCCGAAAGCCAGCCCCAGCATTTT; cdr3_aa: CASSQTEAESQPQHF